A selection of T cell receptor beta chains follows, all from one sample in a study of Ad26.COV2.S vaccination and SARS-CoV-2 variants. Profiled with immunoSEQ multiplex PCR; TCRdb holds only in-frame clones, not every one. This table holds 300,000 to 400,000 clones, roughly 91% found once. The sequenced sample was peripheral blood, obtained in a trial of Ad26.COV2.S vaccine versus placebo. The source is a person between 18 and 65 years old who received the Ad26.COV2.S COVID-19 vaccine or a placebo. Each CDR3 is given with its conserved first and last residue. A D gene is named only where the DNA matches it firmly. Clone size appears in some rows only: once, few, many, or a class for an expanded clone.

j_gene	v_gene	d_gene	abundance	CDR3nt	CDR3aa
TRBJ2-2	TRBV5-4	NA	NA	TGTGCCAGCAGGAGGGACACCGGGGAGCTGTTTTTT	CASRRDTGELFF
TRBJ1-5	TRBV19	NA	NA	TGTGCCAGTAGTATAGACTCAGGGTTAAGCAATCAGCCCCAGCATTTT	CASSIDSGLSNQPQHF
TRBJ2-5	TRBV10-3	NA	NA	TGTGCCATCAGTGGTGGACCACGGGTGGAGACCCAGTACTTC	CAISGGPRVETQYF
TRBJ1-5	TRBV5-1	NA	few	TGCGCCAGCAGCTACTGGGCCGGACAGCCCCAGCATTTT	CASSYWAGQPQHF
TRBJ1-1	TRBV30	NA	NA	TGTGCCTGGAGTGAGGGGACACCGAACACTGAAGCTTTCTTT	CAWSEGTPNTEAFF
TRBJ1-2	TRBV29-1	NA	NA	TGCAGCGTTTCCAGGGTTACTGGCTACACCTTC	CSVSRVTGYTF
TRBJ1-1	TRBV6-1	TRBD1	NA	TGTGCCAGCAGTGAGAGCAGGGGGCGCAGGGGGATCGAAGCTTTCTTT	CASSESRGRRGIEAFF
TRBJ2-1	TRBV5-6	NA	NA	TGTGCCAGCAGCGGCTCCGAGCAGAGAGGTGAGCAGTTCTTC	CASSGSEQRGEQFF
TRBJ2-1	TRBV11-2	TRBD1	NA	TGTGCCAGCAGCTTGAGACAGGGGGGTGATGAGCAGTTCTTC	CASSLRQGGDEQFF
TRBJ2-7	TRBV27	TRBD1	NA	TGTGCCAGCAGAACCGGGACAGCCCACTCCTACGAGCAGTACTTC	CASRTGTAHSYEQYF
TRBJ1-1	TRBV6-6	TRBD1	NA	TGTGCCAGCAGTTACACCGGCATCGGACAGGGAATCGGAGCTTTCTTT	CASSYTGIGQGIGAFF
TRBJ2-7	TRBV25-1	NA	NA	TGTGCCAGCAGTGCCCCTATTTTGGGACATATGGCTGTGTGGGACTTC	CASSAPILGHMAVWDF
TRBJ2-7	TRBV23-1	NA	once	TGCGCCAGCAGTCAATCGAACGACAGGATCGGCTACGAGCAGTACTTC	CASSQSNDRIGYEQYF
TRBJ1-3	TRBV7-2	NA	NA	TGTGCCAGCAGCTTTTCTCGGAACACCATATATTTT	CASSFSRNTIYF
TRBJ2-1	TRBV7-3	NA	NA	TGTGCCAGCACCTTGGAGGGGGGCCCGAGCTCCTACAATGAGCAGTTCTTC	CASTLEGGPSSYNEQFF
TRBJ2-2	TRBV19	TRBD1	NA	TGTGCCAGTAGATGGACAGGGGACAACACCGGGGAGCTGTTTTTT	CASRWTGDNTGELFF
TRBJ1-2	TRBV6-1	NA	NA	TGTGCCAGCAGTGAATGGGGCCAGGGCCTTTTTGGCTACACCTTC	CASSEWGQGLFGYTF
TRBJ1-2	TRBV15	NA	NA	TGTGCCACCGTACCCGCGGAAGGGAGCTATGGCTACACCTTC	CATVPAEGSYGYTF
TRBJ1-1	TRBV30	TRBD1	NA	TGTGCCTGGAGTGTAGCGACAGGGGGCCTCACTAGGGCTTTCTTT	CAWSVATGGLTRAFF
TRBJ2-7	TRBV6-6	NA	NA	TGTGCCAGCAGTCCCCACGACGGTCCCGAGGGTGAGCAGTACTTC	CASSPHDGPEGEQYF
TRBJ1-6	TRBV25-1	NA	NA	TGTGCCAGCAGTGAGGCCCTCTCCCATTCACCCCTCCACTTT	CASSEALSHSPLHF
TRBJ2-2	TRBV4-3	NA	NA	TGCGCCAGCAGCCAAGATCGCAACACCGGGGAGCTGTTTTTT	CASSQDRNTGELFF
TRBJ1-2	TRBV19	NA	NA	TGTGCCAGTAGTATCACGGGGGGCCAGGTGGGCACCTTC	CASSITGGQVGTF
TRBJ2-4	TRBV19	NA	NA	TGTGCCAGTAGTAACCTAGCACTCGATTTTCCCAAAAACATTCAGTACTTC	CASSNLALDFPKNIQYF
TRBJ2-2	TRBV4-3	TRBD1	NA	TGCGCCAGCAGCCAAGCCGGGACAGGGGCGGGCGGGGAGCTGTTTTTT	CASSQAGTGAGGELFF
TRBJ2-7	TRBV6-5	NA	NA	TGTGCCAGCAGTTACGGGCAGGGGACCTACGAGCAGTACTTC	CASSYGQGTYEQYF
TRBJ2-7	TRBV11-2	TRBD2	NA	TGTGCCAGCAGTAACGGACTAGCGGGGGACTACGAGCAGTACTTC	CASSNGLAGDYEQYF
TRBJ2-3	TRBV14	NA	once	TGTGCCAGCAGCCAAGATAGAGGCACAGATACGCAGTATTTT	CASSQDRGTDTQYF
TRBJ2-7	TRBV5-6	NA	NA	TGTGCCAGCTCTACAAGCTACGAGCAGTACTTC	CASSTSYEQYF
TRBJ1-2	TRBV14	NA	NA	TGTGCCAGCAGCCAAGTGGACGGCTATGGCTACACCTTC	CASSQVDGYGYTF
TRBJ2-5	TRBV9	TRBD1	NA	TGTGCCAGCAGCTACAGGGGGTTAGAGGAGACCCAGTACTTC	CASSYRGLEETQYF
TRBJ1-2	TRBV30	NA	NA	TGTGCCTGGAGTGGAGGGGCAGGAGGCTACACCTTC	CAWSGGAGGYTF
TRBJ1-2	TRBV5-1	NA	NA	TGCGCCAGCAGCTTGGCGTACAGGAGAGCTAACTATGGCTACACCTTC	CASSLAYRRANYGYTF
TRBJ2-2	TRBV9	NA	NA	TGTGCCAGCAGCGTATATGCCCCGGGGGTAGCCGGGGAGCTGTTTTTT	CASSVYAPGVAGELFF
TRBJ1-4	TRBV6-5	NA	NA	TGTGCCAGCAGTTACTCTTCGGTCAATAATGAAAAACTGTTTTTT	CASSYSSVNNEKLFF
TRBJ2-1	TRBV7-9	TRBD2	NA	TGTGCCAGCAGCCTAGCCGGACTAGCGGGGGGGATCCACAATGAGCAGTTCTTC	CASSLAGLAGGIHNEQFF
TRBJ1-2	TRBV19	TRBD1	NA	TGTGCCAGTAGGGGGACAGTTAACTATGGCTACACCTTC	CASRGTVNYGYTF
TRBJ1-1	TRBV4-2	NA	NA	TGTGCCAGCAGCCCTGAGGGGGGGTGGGCGAACACTGAAGCTTTCTTT	CASSPEGGWANTEAFF
TRBJ2-1	TRBV25-1	NA	NA	TGTGCCACCTATTCAGGGGTTGGGAATGAGCAGTTCTTC	CATYSGVGNEQFF
TRBJ1-6	TRBV15	NA	NA	TGTGCCACCAGCAGCCTATTACAGGGTTTAAGGTCGCCCCTCCACTTT	CATSSLLQGLRSPLHF
TRBJ2-7	TRBV27	TRBD2	NA	TGTGCCAGCAAACGGGCGGGGGGCTACGAGCAGTACTTC	CASKRAGGYEQYF
TRBJ1-4	TRBV5-1	NA	once	TGCGCCAGCAGCTTGGTCGGGGCTAATGAAAAACTGTTTTTT	CASSLVGANEKLFF
TRBJ1-6	TRBV5-1	NA	NA	TGCGCCAGCAGCTTACGTATTAATTCACCCCTCCACTTT	CASSLRINSPLHF
TRBJ2-7	TRBV27	NA	NA	TGTGCCAGCAGTAGCCGGCGTCAGGGGTCCTACGAGCAGTACTTC	CASSSRRQGSYEQYF
TRBJ1-1	TRBV7-9	NA	NA	TGTGCCAGCAGCCGACCACAGACAGACTTGAACACTGAAGCTTTCTTT	CASSRPQTDLNTEAFF
TRBJ2-5	TRBV7-9	NA	NA	TGTGCCAGCAGCTTAGGGGGGTCCGGGACGGTGGTCCCGTACTTC	CASSLGGSGTVVPYF
TRBJ1-4	TRBV9	TRBD1	NA	TGTGCCAGCAGCCCCCAGGGGGGAACTAATGAAAAACTGTTTTTT	CASSPQGGTNEKLFF
TRBJ1-2	TRBV19	NA	NA	TGTGCCAGTAGTATTGTCGGGAAGGAGAACTATGGCTACACCTTC	CASSIVGKENYGYTF
TRBJ1-5	TRBV3-1/TRBV3-2	NA	NA	TGTGCCAGCAGCCAAGAGGGAGAGGGGGTTCTTCAGCCCCAGCATTTT	CASSQEGEGVLQPQHF
TRBJ1-3	TRBV9	TRBD1	NA	TGTGCCAGCAGCCCCAAGGGACGGGGACAGGGGCCACCCGAGTCTGGAAACACCATATATTTT	CASSPKGRGQGPPESGNTIYF
TRBJ2-7	TRBV5-6	NA	NA	TGTGCCAGCAGCTCGGGGGACTCCGGCCTCCACGAGCAGTACTTC	CASSSGDSGLHEQYF
TRBJ1-3	TRBV2	NA	NA	TGTGCCAGCAGTGAACCGCGCGTAGGGACCCGCTCTGGAAACACCATATATTTT	CASSEPRVGTRSGNTIYF